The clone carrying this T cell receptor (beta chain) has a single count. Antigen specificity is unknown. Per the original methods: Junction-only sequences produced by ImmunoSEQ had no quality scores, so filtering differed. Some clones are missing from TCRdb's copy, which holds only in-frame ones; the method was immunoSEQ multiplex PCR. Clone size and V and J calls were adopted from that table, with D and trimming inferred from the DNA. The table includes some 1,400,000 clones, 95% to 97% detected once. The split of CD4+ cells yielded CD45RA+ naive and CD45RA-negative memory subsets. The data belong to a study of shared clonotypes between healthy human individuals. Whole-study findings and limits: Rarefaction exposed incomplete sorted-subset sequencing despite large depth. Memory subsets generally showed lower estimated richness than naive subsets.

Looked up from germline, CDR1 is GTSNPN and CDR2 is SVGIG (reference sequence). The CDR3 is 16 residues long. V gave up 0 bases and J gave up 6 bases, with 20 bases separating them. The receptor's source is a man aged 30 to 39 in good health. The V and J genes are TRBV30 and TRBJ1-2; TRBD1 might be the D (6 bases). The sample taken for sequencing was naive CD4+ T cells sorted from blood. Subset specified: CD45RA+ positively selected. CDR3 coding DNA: TGTGCCTGGAGTGTACTTTGGGACACCTTTGTGAATGGCTACACCTTC. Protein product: CAWSVLWDTFVNGYTF. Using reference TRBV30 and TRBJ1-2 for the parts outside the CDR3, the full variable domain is SQTIHQWPATLVQPVGSPLSLECTVEGTSNPNLYWYRQAAGRGLQLLFYSVGIGQISSEVPQNLSASRPQDRQFILSSKKLLLSDSGFYLCAWSVLWDTFVNGYTFGSGTRLTVV.